This T cell receptor (beta chain) comes out of a study of shared clonotypes between healthy human individuals. Overall study: A couple of women and a few men aged 18 to 49 made up the donors.

Note on this clone: Its antigen is undetermined.

The method was immunoSEQ multiplex PCR; TCRdb's version includes in-frame clones alone and lacks a portion of them. This sample yields 2 million to 3 million clones, of which approximately 93% are seen a single time; 0.36% belongs to the top ten. This CDR3 is 13 amino acids long. Germline CDR1 reads SGDLS; CDR2 reads YYNGEE. Trimming at V came to 3 bases and at J to 9 bases, leaving 9 bases not matched to a gene. Study-level findings and limits: A handful of donors held approximately 5% of naive CD4 clonotypes in common.

This rearrangement joins TRBV9 to TRBJ2-7; 7 nucleotides line up with TRBD2. Sequences were obtained from naive CD4+ T cells from PBMCs. Subset meaning: CD45RA+ positively selected. This TCR was sampled from a man between 18 and 35 years old in good health. Some clones in this sample may be carry-over from other donors' samples. CDR3 in amino acids: CASSASGAGRQYF. The CDR3 nucleotides read TGTGCCAGCAGCGCTAGCGGAGCCGGGAGGCAGTACTTC.